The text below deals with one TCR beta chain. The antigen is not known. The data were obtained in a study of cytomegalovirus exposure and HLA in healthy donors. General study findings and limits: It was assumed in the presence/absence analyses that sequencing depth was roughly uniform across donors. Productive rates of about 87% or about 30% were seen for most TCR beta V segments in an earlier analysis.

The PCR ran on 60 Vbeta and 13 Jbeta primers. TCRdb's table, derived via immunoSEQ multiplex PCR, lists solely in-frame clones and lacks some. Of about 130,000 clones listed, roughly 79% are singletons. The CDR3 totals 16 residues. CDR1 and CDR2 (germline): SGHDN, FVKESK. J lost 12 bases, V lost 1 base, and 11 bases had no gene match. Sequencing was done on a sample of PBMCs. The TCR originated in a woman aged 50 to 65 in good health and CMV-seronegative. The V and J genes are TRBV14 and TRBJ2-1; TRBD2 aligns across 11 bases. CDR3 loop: CASSQVTSGSGLGQFF. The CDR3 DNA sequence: TGTGCCAGCAGCCAAGTTACTAGCGGGAGTGGGTTAGGGCAGTTCTTC.